This record looks at one T cell receptor (beta chain) sequence and its context. These data come from a study of blood T cell repertoires in COVID-19. The CDR3 contains 14 residues. Germline-derived CDR1 and CDR2 are MNHEY and SMNVEV (reference sequence). V was trimmed by 8 bases and J by 2 bases, leaving 15 bases between them. Here immunoSEQ multiplex PCR was the method, and the copy in TCRdb shows in-frame clones only, minus some. The sample lists under 150,000 clones, 75% to 90% occurring once. Sequenced: peripheral blood. The chain has TRBV27 and TRBJ2-5, with no clear D. The clonotype originates from a man aged 45 to 65 with active COVID-19. The CDR3 sequence is CASHAVGRQETQYF. CDR3 DNA sequence: TGTGCCAGCCACGCTGTGGGCCGACAAGAGACCCAGTACTTC.